Shown below are 10 T cell receptor beta chains from a single sample sequenced in a study of blood T cell repertoires in COVID-19. Clones were sequenced by immunoSEQ multiplex PCR, and TCRdb holds only the in-frame ones, with some missing. The profile shows about 130,000 clones, 70% to 80% of them singletons. The sequenced material came from peripheral blood. These receptors were collected from a woman in her seventies with COVID-19, enrolled during active disease.

The chain is built from TRBV6-5 and TRBJ1-2; D not resolved. Germline V gene lookup returns CDR1 MNHEY and CDR2 SVGAGI. Trimming removed 6 bases from V and 6 bases from J, with 17 bases in between. This CDR3 has 14 residues. The DNA of the CDR3 is TGTGCCAGCAGGGTAGAGAGCGGCATAAATGGCTACACCTTC. Translation: CASRVESGINGYTF.

J is TRBJ1-6 and V is TRBV28, with no clear D. Trimming shortened V by 5 bases and J by 8 bases, and 16 bases separated the two germline ends. Germline lookup yields CDR1 MDHEN and CDR2 SYDVKM. CDR3 length equals 15 residues. CDR3 nucleotides: TGTGCCAGCAGTCGGAGCGGGTTCGGCGATTCACCCCTCCACTTT. It specifies CASSRSGFGDSPLHF.

V is TRBV2 and J is TRBJ1-5, with TRBD1 as a possible D gene (6 bases). The V gene lost 6 bases and the J gene lost 2 bases, with 29 bases spanning the gap. The CDR3 contains 20 residues. Germline V CDR1 and CDR2: SNHLY, FYNNEI. CDR3: CASSLNLQGEGSLGNQPQHF. DNA of the CDR3: TGTGCCAGCAGCCTCAACTTACAGGGTGAGGGATCCCTTGGCAATCAGCCCCAGCATTTT.

The chain has TRBV5-4 and TRBJ2-7; 8 nucleotides line up with TRBD1. Germline V lookup: CDR1 SGHNT, CDR2 YYREEE (reference sequence). The CDR3 extends over 16 amino acids. Trimming cost V 3 bases and J 2 bases; bases outside gene matches: 10. In nucleotides, the CDR3 is TGTGCCAGCAGCTCTATGGGACAGGAGATCCCCTACGAGCAGTACTTC. This gives the protein CASSSMGQEIPYEQYF.

The V gene is TRBV4-3, the J gene TRBJ1-6; D may be TRBD1 (5 bases). Trimming shortened V by 0 bases and J by 5 bases, and 8 bases separated the two germline ends. The germline gives CDR1 LGHNA, CDR2 YSLEER. The CDR3 is 15 residues long. CDR3 region: CASSQEGRDNSPLHF. As DNA, the CDR3 is TGCGCCAGCAGCCAAGAGGGCAGGGATAATTCACCCCTCCACTTT.

The chain employs TRBV18 and TRBJ1-1; unclear D gene. The V end was cut by 2 bases, the J end by 0 bases, with 7 bases between. Germline-derived CDR1 and CDR2 are KGHSH and LQKENI. CDR3 length equals 14 residues. The CDR3 protein is CASSPSSMNTEAFF. The CDR3 DNA reads TGTGCCAGCTCACCATCTAGCATGAACACTGAAGCTTTCTTT.

The chain uses TRBV19 and TRBJ2-5, with TRBD1 matching over 10 bases. Germline V gene lookup returns CDR1 LNHDA and CDR2 SQIVND (reference sequence). With V trimmed by 5 bases and J by 4 bases, 4 bases remained unmatched. This CDR3 is 14 amino acids long. Here the CDR3 reads CASSVGQGIETQYF. The CDR3 region has the DNA TGTGCCAGTAGTGTGGGACAGGGGATAGAGACCCAGTACTTC.

This sequence joins TRBV5-4 and TRBJ1-2, with D uncertain. Germline lookup yields CDR1 SGHNT and CDR2 YYREEE (reference sequence). CDR3 length: 11 residues. V lost 3 bases and J lost 7, with 7 bases in between. CDR3 coding DNA: TGTGCCAGCAGCTCCGGAGGTGGCTACACCTTC. Encoded protein: CASSSGGGYTF.

V usage is TRBV9 and J usage is TRBJ1-1, with D maybe TRBD1 (6 bases). Trimming removed 0 bases at V and 3 bases at J, with 12 bases between. This CDR3 has 15 residues. CDR1 is SGDLS and CDR2 is YYNGEE in the germline V gene. In DNA form, the CDR3 reads TGTGCCAGCAGCGTAGTGGGGGCGCGAGACACTGAAGCTTTCTTT. Encoded protein: CASSVVGARDTEAFF.

This chain links TRBV5-5 with TRBJ2-7; D is unresolved. CDR3 length equals 13 residues. The V end was cut by 1 base, the J end by 1 base, with 6 bases between. CDR1 is SGHKS and CDR2 is YYEKEE in the germline V gene (reference sequence). The CDR3: CASSLLSSYEQYF. The CDR3 DNA follows: TGTGCCAGCAGCTTGCTCAGTTCCTACGAGCAGTACTTC.